These 28 T cell receptor beta chains were sequenced from one sample in a study of human thymus T cells. Using immunoSEQ multiplex PCR, the repertoire was profiled, and TCRdb retains in-frame clones only, with some absent. This table holds about 78,000 clones, 96% found once. The thymus tissue came from resections taken during corrective heart surgery. The sample was thymus tissue. The receptor source for this set is a boy less than two years old with a congenital heart defect but otherwise immunologically healthy.

The gene calls are TRBV9 and TRBJ1-1, with 8 bases identical to TRBD1. The CDR3 has 17 amino acids. The V segment lost 5 bases and the J segment 1 base; nucleotides outside the gene matches: 13. CDR1 and CDR2 (germline): SGDLS, YYNGEE. CDR3 coding DNA: TGTGCCAGCAGTTCCTGGACAGGGAAGGGGCCGAACACTGAAGCTTTCTTT. Amino acid sequence: CASSSWTGKGPNTEAFF. Complete variable domain (other parts from reference TRBV9 and TRBJ1-1): DSGVTQTPKHLITATGQRVTLRCSPRSGDLSVYWYQQSLDQGLQFLIQYYNGEERAKGNILERFSAQQFPDLHSELNLSSLELGDSALYFCASSSWTGKGPNTEAFFGQGTRLTVV.

The chain is built from TRBV29-1 and TRBJ2-5, with 13 bases matching TRBD2. V lost 4 bases, J lost 5 bases, and 7 bases stayed unmatched. The CDR3 totals 15 residues. Germline V lookup: CDR1 SQVTM, CDR2 ANQGSEA. The CDR3 is CSVGLAGGWGETQYF. CDR3 DNA: TGCAGCGTTGGACTAGCGGGAGGTTGGGGGGAGACCCAGTACTTC.

The rearrangement links TRBV27 to TRBJ2-7; 10 nucleotides line up with TRBD2. This CDR3 contains 18 residues. Germline V CDR1 and CDR2: MNHEY, SMNVEV (reference sequence). The trim removed 0 bases at V and 1 base at J, leaving 9 bases unmatched. The CDR3 sequence: CASSLSYFSAGGSYEQYF. DNA for the CDR3: TGTGCCAGCAGTTTATCCTATTTCTCAGCGGGGGGGTCCTACGAGCAGTACTTC.

This chain joins TRBV9 and TRBJ1-2; 7 bases agree with TRBD1. Germline loops: CDR1 SGDLS, CDR2 YYNGEE. J lost 3 bases, V lost 3 bases, and 5 bases had no gene match. This CDR3 has 14 amino acids. The CDR3, as DNA: TGTGCCAGCAGCGCACTAACAGGGGACTATGGCTACACCTTC. This sequence encodes CASSALTGDYGYTF.

The chain carries TRBV28 and TRBJ2-7, with 7 bases fitting TRBD1. Germline CDR1 MDHEN, CDR2 SYDVKM. J was trimmed by 2 bases and V by 8 bases; bases with no gene match: 0. This CDR3 spans 11 amino acids. CDR3 residues: CASGQAYEQYF. CDR3 in DNA: TGTGCCAGCGGACAGGCCTACGAGCAGTACTTC.

The CDR3 DNA sequence: TGCGCCAGCAGCTCCACCACCACTAGAGCTATTACCGGGGAGCTGTTTTTT. As protein: CASSSTTTRAITGELFF. The chain joins TRBV5-1 to TRBJ2-2; possibly TRBD2 for D (5 bases). The V and J ends lost 3 bases and 5 bases respectively, with 20 bases between them. From germline, CDR1 is SGHRS and CDR2 YFSETQ. The CDR3 extends over 17 amino acids.

The CDR3 sequence: CASSLRRGYAIYF. The CDR3 DNA reads as TGTGCCAGCAGCTTGCGTCGGGGCTACGCCATATATTTT. The chain uses TRBV5-6 and TRBJ1-3; maybe TRBD1 (5 bases). The CDR3 is made up of 13 amino acids. The V gene's germline CDR1 is SGHDT and CDR2 YYEEEE. Between the trimmed V and J ends, which lost 1 base and 11 bases, there was a span of 13 bases.

The chain couples TRBV5-1 to TRBJ1-2, with D tentatively TRBD1 (6 bases). The CDR3 covers 11 residues. Looked up from germline, CDR1 is SGHRS and CDR2 is YFSETQ. Trimming pared 5 bases from V and 7 bases from J, leaving 9 bases between. In nucleotides, the CDR3 is TGCGCCAGCAGTGGGGGGGCTGGCTACACCTTC. As protein: CASSGGAGYTF.

The chain is built from TRBV28 and TRBJ1-2; 8 positions match TRBD1. Germline trimming cut 8 bases from V and 2 bases from J; bases unmatched to any gene: 13. The CDR3 totals 16 residues. CDR1 and CDR2 (germline): MDHEN, SYDVKM. CDR3 in DNA: TGTGCCAGCTTCTCTCTCCGGACAGGGTTAAACTATGGCTACACCTTC. Its protein is CASFSLRTGLNYGYTF.

The chain recombines TRBV19 with TRBJ1-2, with a tentative D call TRBD1 (5 bases). V lost 5 bases, J lost 2 bases, and 12 bases lay in between. The CDR3 totals 14 residues. The germline gives CDR1 LNHDA, CDR2 SQIVND (reference sequence). As DNA, the CDR3 is TGTGCCAGTAGTTATCAGGGAGAGAACTATGGCTACACCTTC. This encodes CASSYQGENYGYTF.

The gene calls are TRBV28 and TRBJ2-6, with a tentative D call TRBD1 (5 bases). Per germline, CDR1 MDHEN and CDR2 SYDVKM. The CDR3 contains 19 residues. The ends were cut back, 1 base at V and 0 bases at J, with 16 bases in the middle. CDR3 in DNA: TGTGCCAGCAGTTTATCGGACACTCTCCGGAACTCTGGGGCCAACGTCCTGACTTTC. This encodes CASSLSDTLRNSGANVLTF.

This clone was recorded once. CDR3 protein: CASSQTSKSAYNEQFF. The CDR3 coding sequence is TGCGCCAGCAGCCAGACGTCAAAATCCGCCTACAATGAGCAGTTCTTC. The chain is built from TRBV5-1 and TRBJ2-1; no clear D gene. This CDR3 contains 16 residues. Germline-derived CDR1 and CDR2 are SGHRS and YFSETQ. Between the trimmed V and J ends, which lost 4 bases and 2 bases, there was a span of 16 bases.

J is TRBJ2-7 and V is TRBV30, with D possibly being TRBD1 (5 bases). V lost 5 bases and J 5 bases, leaving 16 bases between the germline ends. Germline V gene data show CDR1 as GTSNPN and CDR2 as SVGIG (reference sequence). The CDR3 covers 13 residues. The CDR3 loop is CAWSICRVDEQYF. The CDR3 bases are TGTGCCTGGTCAATTTGCAGGGTCGACGAGCAGTACTTC. The whole variable domain, filled in from reference TRBV30 and TRBJ2-7, reads SQTIHQWPATLVQPVGSPLSLECTVEGTSNPNLYWYRQAAGRGLQLLFYSVGIGQISSEVPQNLSASRPQDRQFILSSKKLLLSDSGFYLCAWSICRVDEQYFGPGTRLTVT.

The chain combines TRBV30 with TRBJ1-3; D call uncertain. The CDR3 runs 11 residues. Per the germline V gene, CDR1 is GTSNPN and CDR2 is SVGIG (reference sequence). The ends were cut back, 5 bases at V and 4 bases at J, with 6 bases in the middle. In DNA form, the CDR3 reads TGTGCCTGGGATCAGGGAAACACCATATATTTT. This translates into CAWDQGNTIYF. The full variable domain, with the rest looked up from reference TRBV30 and TRBJ1-3, is SQTIHQWPATLVQPVGSPLSLECTVEGTSNPNLYWYRQAAGRGLQLLFYSVGIGQISSEVPQNLSASRPQDRQFILSSKKLLLSDSGFYLCAWDQGNTIYFGEGSWLTVV.

The V call is TRBV10-3, the J call TRBJ2-3; TRBD2 agrees at 7 bases. Germline lookup yields CDR1 ENHRY and CDR2 SYGVKD. J gave up 0 bases and V 7 bases, and 7 bases lay outside the gene matches. CDR3 size: 15 residues. The CDR3: CAIMRGRVSTDTQYF. CDR3 bases: TGTGCCATCATGCGAGGGAGGGTTAGCACAGATACGCAGTATTTT.

The genes are TRBV5-5 and TRBJ1-1; 10 positions match TRBD1. Germline V gene sequence: CDR1 SGHKS, CDR2 YYEKEE (reference sequence). Trimming at V came to 3 bases and at J to 3 bases, leaving 8 bases not matched to a gene. The CDR3 is made up of 16 amino acids. CDR3 sequence: CASSWDRGRGDTEAFF. CDR3 bases: TGTGCCAGCAGCTGGGACAGGGGAAGAGGGGACACTGAAGCTTTCTTT. The full variable domain, in which reference TRBV5-5 and TRBJ1-1 provide the parts outside the CDR3, is DAGVTQSPTHLIKTRGQQVTLRCSPISGHKSVSWYQQVLGQGPQFIFQYYEKEERGRGNFPDRFSARQFPNYSSELNVNALLLGDSALYLCASSWDRGRGDTEAFFGQGTRLTVV.

In regard to this clone: A read error may produce the germline difference seen at one junction end. V is TRBV2 and J is TRBJ1-6; 10 nucleotides agree with TRBD1. This CDR3 has 17 residues. The germline V gene encodes CDR1 SNHLY and CDR2 FYNNEI. The CDR3 loop reads CASSESGQGVYSSPLHF. As DNA, the CDR3 is TGTGCCAGCAGTGAATCAGGACAGGGGGTTTATAGTTCACCCCTCCACTTT.

This chain uses TRBV6-7 with TRBJ1-3; D is ambiguous. Being an ORF, TRBV6-7 has a function that is uncertain. Trimming stripped 2 bases from V and 3 bases from J, with 17 bases between. The CDR3 sequence is 17 residues long. The CDR3 bases are TGTGCCAGCAGTTACCCCCATGGGCTAACCCATGGAAACACCATATATTTT. Amino acid sequence: CASSYPHGLTHGNTIYF.

The CDR3 loop is CASSLWRLWRESADTQYF. In DNA form, the CDR3 reads TGTGCCAGCAGCTTATGGAGACTCTGGCGGGAGAGCGCAGATACGCAGTATTTT. The chain couples TRBV13 to TRBJ2-3, with TRBD2 matching 7 bases. CDR3 size: 18 residues. Germline CDR1 PRHDT, CDR2 FYEKMQ (reference sequence). Trimming at V came to 2 bases and at J to 4 bases, leaving 15 bases not matched to a gene.

V and J are TRBV6-1 and TRBJ2-1; possible D gene TRBD1, 6 bases. Trimming cost V 2 bases and J 5 bases, with 16 bases left between them. Per germline, CDR1 MNHNS and CDR2 SASEGT. The CDR3 loop spans 16 amino acids. In nucleotides, the CDR3 is TGTGCCAGCAGTGAAAAAGAGCTAGGACAGCACAATGAGCAGTTCTTC. This encodes CASSEKELGQHNEQFF.

The V gene is TRBV7-2, the J gene TRBJ2-1; TRBD1 might be the D (6 bases). The CDR3 has 13 amino acids. Germline CDR1 and CDR2: SGHTA and FQGNSA. Trimming removed 5 bases from V and 10 bases from J, with 15 bases in between. The CDR3 sequence is CASSPARGGEQFF. CDR3 in DNA: TGTGCCAGCAGCCCCGCCAGGGGTGGGGAGCAGTTCTTC.

This rearrangement joins TRBV9 to TRBJ2-3, with D perhaps matching TRBD2 (5 bases). This CDR3 is built from 15 residues. V gave up 0 bases and J gave up 0 bases, with 8 bases separating them. The germline gives CDR1 SGDLS, CDR2 YYNGEE. The CDR3, as DNA: TGTGCCAGCAGCGTAGACCTAGCAAGCACAGATACGCAGTATTTT. It codes for CASSVDLASTDTQYF.

The J gene is TRBJ1-2, the V gene TRBV5-1; D remains unclear. CDR1 is SGHRS and CDR2 is YFSETQ in the germline V gene. V dropped 3 bases and J dropped 8 bases, with 17 bases sitting between them. This CDR3 comprises 14 residues. The CDR3 is CASSSDPRAEGYTF. The DNA of the CDR3 is TGCGCCAGCAGCTCGGATCCGAGGGCCGAGGGCTACACCTTC.

The chain joins TRBV29-1 to TRBJ1-1; D uncertain. V lost 4 bases, J lost 4 bases, and 10 bases lay in between. This CDR3 comprises 12 residues. CDR1 is SQVTM and CDR2 is ANQGSEA in the germline V gene. DNA for the CDR3: TGCAGCGTTGCAGCTCGGGGCACTGAAGCTTTCTTT. Translation: CSVAARGTEAFF.

The genes are TRBV18 and TRBJ1-1; D possibly corresponds to TRBD1 (6 bases). The germline V gene has CDR1 KGHSH and CDR2 LQKENI. Trimming removed 3 bases from V and 4 bases from J, with 24 bases in between. This CDR3 has 18 residues. CDR3 residues: CASSPDHRTDGVSTEAFF. In nucleotides, the CDR3 is TGTGCCAGCTCACCGGATCACCGGACAGATGGGGTGAGCACTGAAGCTTTCTTT.

The chain combines TRBV27 with TRBJ1-6; unclear D gene. Germline CDR1 and CDR2: MNHEY and SMNVEV (reference sequence). V dropped 0 bases and J dropped 10 bases, with 10 bases sitting between them. This CDR3 has 14 residues. Here the CDR3 DNA reads TGTGCCAGCAGTTTATCAGGGTTGAGCTCACCCCTCCACTTT. Translation gives CASSLSGLSSPLHF.

The gene calls are TRBV2 and TRBJ2-3; TRBD2 aligns across 14 bases. Trimming cost V 1 base and J 2 bases; bases outside gene matches: 8. The CDR3 runs to 19 residues. Per germline, CDR1 SNHLY and CDR2 FYNNEI. CDR3 DNA sequence: TGTGCCAGCAGTGAAGGACTAGCGGGGGGGAGGGCCCCCACAGATACGCAGTATTTT. Its translation is CASSEGLAGGRAPTDTQYF.

This clone was observed a single time. The chain carries TRBV27 and TRBJ2-1; D might be TRBD2 (5 bases). Germline V gene lookup returns CDR1 MNHEY and CDR2 SMNVEV (reference sequence). V was shortened by 6 bases and J by 0 bases, with 24 bases between the two germline ends. The CDR3 extends over 19 amino acids. This chain's CDR3 is CASRSPSQAIISSYNEQFF. CDR3 DNA sequence: TGTGCCAGCAGATCTCCTAGCCAGGCGATTATTAGCTCCTACAATGAGCAGTTCTTC.